Following are 14 T cell receptor beta chains from one sample sequenced in a study of cytotoxic CD8 clonotypes in ibrutinib-treated CLL. Some clones are missing from TCRdb's copy, which holds only in-frame ones; the method was immunoSEQ multiplex PCR. The data hold 140,000 to 150,000 clones, with roughly 76% observed a single time. The sequencing used PBMCs, collected after 24 months of ibrutinib treatment. The source is a human donor with chronic lymphocytic leukemia.

This chain connects TRBV7-3 to TRBJ2-1; 7 nucleotides line up with TRBD1. V trimming: 3 bases; J trimming: 9 bases; junction bases outside the gene matches: 11. The CDR3 runs to 15 residues. Germline V gives CDR1 SGHTA, CDR2 FQGTGA. The CDR3 reads CASSFYSTGSGEQFF. CDR3 coding DNA: TGTGCCAGCAGCTTCTATTCGACAGGGTCGGGTGAGCAGTTCTTC.

This chain joins TRBV30 and TRBJ1-2; 10 bases are shared with TRBD1. CDR1 and CDR2 from the germline V gene are GTSNPN and SVGIG (reference sequence). The CDR3 totals 13 residues. The V gene end was trimmed by 2 bases and the J gene end by 7 bases; junction bases not matched to a gene: 4. The CDR3 region has the DNA TGTGCCTGGAGTACCGGACAGGGGGGTGGCTACACCTTC. It specifies CAWSTGQGGGYTF.

This clone was observed a few times. DNA for the CDR3: TGTGCCAGCAGCTTCGGCTCAGGAGGCAATGAGCAGTTCTTC. Translation: CASSFGSGGNEQFF. The J gene is TRBJ2-1, the V gene TRBV7-9; the D gene is possibly TRBD2 (5 bases). CDR3 size: 14 residues. Trimming removed 3 bases from V and 6 bases from J, with 12 bases in between. The germline gives CDR1 SEHNR, CDR2 FQNEAQ (reference sequence).

The gene calls are TRBV30 and TRBJ1-2, with a possible D match to TRBD1 (6 bases). The V end lost 2 bases, the J end lost 6 bases, and 13 bases lay between the germline ends. CDR1 and CDR2 (germline): GTSNPN, SVGIG (reference sequence). The CDR3 runs to 13 residues. This chain's CDR3 is CAWSRNRVNGYTF. In nucleotides, the CDR3 is TGTGCCTGGAGTCGAAACAGGGTAAATGGCTACACCTTC.

The CDR3 coding sequence is TGTGCCAGCAGTTTGGGGGGGCTTGGGACAGATACGCAGTATTTT. This gives the protein CASSLGGLGTDTQYF. V and J are TRBV28 and TRBJ2-3; TRBD2 might be the D (7 bases). The CDR3 consists of 15 residues. Per germline, CDR1 MDHEN and CDR2 SYDVKM. V was trimmed by 3 bases and J by 3 bases, leaving 13 bases between them.

The chain carries TRBV19 and TRBJ2-1; 8 positions agree with TRBD1. CDR1 and CDR2 (germline): LNHDA, SQIVND (reference sequence). The CDR3 runs to 13 residues. With V trimmed by 11 bases and J by 7 bases, 10 bases remained unmatched. This CDR3 is CAAGQGAGNEQFF. The DNA of the CDR3 is TGTGCCGCCGGGCAGGGGGCAGGGAATGAGCAGTTCTTC.

In the case of this clone: This same CDR3 is encoded by further DNA sequences in the sample. This chain joins TRBV5-1 and TRBJ1-2; 7 nucleotides line up with TRBD1. CDR1 and CDR2 from the germline V gene are SGHRS and YFSETQ. With V trimmed by 2 bases and J by 4 bases, 2 bases remained unmatched. CDR3 size: 13 residues. CDR3 DNA: TGCGCCAGCAGCTTAGGGGACAGCTATGGCTACACCTTC. Translating gives CASSLGDSYGYTF.

V gene TRBV7-2 combines with J gene TRBJ2-7, with D possibly TRBD1 on 5 matching bases. V was trimmed by 1 base and J by 5 bases, leaving 9 bases between them. This CDR3 comprises 13 residues. Germline CDR1 reads SGHTA; CDR2 reads FQGNSA. CDR3 nucleotide sequence: TGTGCCAGCAGCTTAGTTGGCAGGGACGAGCAGTACTTC. Protein sequence: CASSLVGRDEQYF.

The chain couples TRBV19 to TRBJ2-5, with 9 bases identical to TRBD2. Germline V gives CDR1 LNHDA, CDR2 SQIVND (reference sequence). The CDR3 length is 16 residues. V shed 3 bases, J shed 5 bases, and the junction held 10 bases outside the gene matches. The CDR3 DNA is TGTGCCAGTAGTATTGGCGGCGGGGGGGCCGGGGAGACCCAGTACTTC. Its protein product is CASSIGGGGAGETQYF.

This clone has more than one count but fewer than ten. The chain carries TRBV27 and TRBJ1-1; the match to TRBD1 covers 9 bases. V trimming: 6 bases; J trimming: 8 bases; junction bases outside the gene matches: 1. CDR1 is MNHEY, CDR2 SMNVEV, per germline (reference sequence). This CDR3 has 11 residues. In nucleotides, the CDR3 is TGTGCCAGCAGGGACAGGGGCGAAGCTTTCTTT. It yields the protein CASRDRGEAFF.

The chain combines TRBV5-6 with TRBJ2-3, with 7 positions matching TRBD1. In germline, CDR1 is SGHDT, CDR2 YYEEEE. V dropped 2 bases and J dropped 3; count of bases not matched to a gene: 6. There are 15 residues in the CDR3. CDR3: CASSLLGTDTDTQYF. DNA of the CDR3: TGTGCCAGCAGCTTACTGGGGACAGATACAGATACGCAGTATTTT. Full variable domain (outside the CDR3, taken from reference TRBV5-6 and TRBJ2-3): DAGVTQSPTHLIKTRGQQVTLRCSPKSGHDTVSWYQQALGQGPQFIFQYYEEEERQRGNFPDRFSGHQFPNYSSELNVNALLLGDSALYLCASSLLGTDTDTQYFGPGTRLTVL.

The V gene is TRBV7-2, the J gene TRBJ1-2; D gene unclear. The germline CDR1 and CDR2 sequences are SGHTA and FQGNSA. The germline V and J ends were trimmed by 5 bases and 1 base, with 17 bases remaining between them. The CDR3 totals 16 residues. The CDR3 here is CASSPRTGWVNYGYTF. The CDR3 bases are TGTGCCAGCAGCCCAAGGACCGGGTGGGTTAACTATGGCTACACCTTC.

The J gene is TRBJ2-1, the V gene TRBV6-6; D is uncertain. Germline CDR1 and CDR2: MNHNY and SVGAGI (reference sequence). This CDR3 is 12 amino acids long. V lost 3 bases and J lost 6, with 6 bases in between. The CDR3 DNA reads TGTGCCAGCAGTTATTCGAGCAATGAGCAGTTCTTC. Its translation: CASSYSSNEQFF.

The CDR3 nucleotides read TGTGCCAGCAGCTTAGGGTTCCAGTCCCACGAGCAGTACTTC. It is translated as CASSLGFQSHEQYF. The chain uses TRBV7-8 and TRBJ2-7; D not certain. V dropped 1 base and J dropped 5 bases, with 12 bases sitting between them. Germline-derived CDR1 and CDR2 are SGHVS and FQNEAQ. The CDR3 runs to 14 residues.